Included here is one TCR beta chain sequence, with context. Just one base apart from a much larger clone, this may be a read error. A constant-region primer primed TCR beta cDNA synthesis from 500 ng of total RNA. Three rounds of nested multiplex PCR with slightly modified ARM-PCR produced TCR beta libraries. PCR rounds one and two used TRBV1-TRBV30 forward primers with a C-beta reverse primer for approximately 11 cycles each. TCRdb used MiXCR to reprocess the multiplex PCR reads, holding one entry per CDR3 protein. The repertoire holds approximately 300,000 distinct CDR3 sequences, with over 55% as singletons. This sample is drawn from a study of tumor-infiltrating lymphocytes in primary liver carcinoma. Unsorted whole blood yielded blood RNA, and germline DNA was extracted as well. Prior to the surgical procedure, roughly 4.3 milliliters of peripheral blood were collected. Germline V gene data show CDR1 as MNHEY and CDR2 as SVGEGT. The CDR3 runs 13 residues. Trimming took 2 bases from V and 5 from J, leaving 7 bases between them.

The genes are TRBV6-2 or TRBV6-3 and TRBJ1-5, with D unresolved. The TCR was taken from a man aged 35-49 years with primary liver carcinoma and hepatitis B virus infection. Specimen: peripheral blood. The CDR3 loop reads CASSYGVHQPQHF. Here the CDR3 DNA reads TGTGCCAGCAGTTACGGGGTACATCAGCCCCAGCATTTT.